Reported below is one TCR beta chain. Its antigen remains unknown. V gave up 7 bases and J gave up 4 bases, with 11 bases separating them. Germline V gene data show CDR1 as SQVTM and CDR2 as ANQGSEA. The CDR3 spans 12 residues. This entry is derived from a study of cytomegalovirus exposure and HLA in healthy donors. Nominally healthy donors provided the samples, though records likely missed some immune exposures. Study outcomes and limitations: Data from an earlier analysis indicated that most TCR beta V segments were productive either about 87% or about 30% of the time.

The PCR used 60 Vbeta and 13 Jbeta primers. Clones were sequenced by immunoSEQ multiplex PCR, and TCRdb holds only the in-frame ones, with some missing. Of approximately 120,000 clones in the sample, about 80% were seen once. The sample taken for sequencing was PBMCs. The chain couples TRBV29-1 to TRBJ2-1, with D possibly being TRBD2 (6 bases). This clonotype was sampled from a female donor in good health and CMV-seronegative. The CDR3 is CSGGDNYNEQFF. In nucleotides, the CDR3 is TGCAGCGGGGGGGATAATTACAATGAGCAGTTCTTC.